One and the same sample provided the 3 T cell receptor beta chains below, sequenced in a study of blood T cell dynamics during melanoma immunotherapy. Time point denoted: pre-treatment baseline. TCRdb keeps only in-frame clones here, not all; method: immunoSEQ multiplex PCR. The sample records tens of thousands of clones, roughly nine tenths being singletons. The sequenced sample was blood, obtained from a patient treated with checkpoint blockade. The receptor source for this set is a human donor with melanoma.

The CDR3 is CASSGFLDTEAFF. CDR3 bases: TGTGCCAGCAGTGGCTTCTTGGACACTGAAGCTTTCTTT. The rearrangement links TRBV2 to TRBJ1-1; D unclear. This CDR3 spans 13 amino acids. The germline V gene has CDR1 SNHLY and CDR2 FYNNEI. The ends were cut back, 4 bases at V and 3 bases at J, with 9 bases in the middle.

This chain joins TRBV5-5 and TRBJ2-2; D gene uncertain. V was trimmed by 0 bases and J by 7 bases, leaving 13 bases between them. The CDR3 loop spans 15 amino acids. Germline-derived CDR1 and CDR2 are SGHKS and YYEKEE (reference sequence). The CDR3 DNA sequence: TGTGCCAGCAGCTTGGAGGCCTCCTTGTACGGGGAGCTGTTTTTT. Translating it yields CASSLEASLYGELFF.

The DNA of the CDR3 is TGTGCCTGGAGCCCTCCCGATCCCATGGACGAGCAGTACTTC. This codes for CAWSPPDPMDEQYF. The rearrangement links TRBV30 to TRBJ2-7; D is ambiguous. Trimming took off 3 bases at V and 5 bases at J, with 17 bases between the two ends. This CDR3 comprises 14 residues. Germline-derived CDR1 and CDR2 are GTSNPN and SVGIG (reference sequence). The complete variable domain, with remaining parts taken from reference TRBV30 and TRBJ2-7, reads SQTIHQWPATLVQPVGSPLSLECTVEGTSNPNLYWYRQAAGRGLQLLFYSVGIGQISSEVPQNLSASRPQDRQFILSSKKLLLSDSGFYLCAWSPPDPMDEQYFGPGTRLTVT.